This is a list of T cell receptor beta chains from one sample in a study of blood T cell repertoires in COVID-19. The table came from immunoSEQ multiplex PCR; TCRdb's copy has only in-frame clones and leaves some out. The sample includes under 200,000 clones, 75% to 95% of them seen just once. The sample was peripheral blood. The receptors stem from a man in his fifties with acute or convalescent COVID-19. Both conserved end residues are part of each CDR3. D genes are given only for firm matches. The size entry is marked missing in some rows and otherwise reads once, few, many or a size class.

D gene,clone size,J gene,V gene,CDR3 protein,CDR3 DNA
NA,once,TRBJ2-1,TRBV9,CASSVTGVSYNEQFF,TGTGCCAGCAGCGTAACGGGGGTCTCCTACAATGAGCAGTTCTTC
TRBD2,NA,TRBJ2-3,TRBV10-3,CAISASWEGTDTQYF,TGTGCCATCAGTGCATCTTGGGAGGGGACAGATACGCAGTATTTT
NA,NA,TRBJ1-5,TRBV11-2,CASSLEAGSANQPQHF,TGTGCCAGCAGCTTAGAGGCAGGGTCTGCCAATCAGCCCCAGCATTTT
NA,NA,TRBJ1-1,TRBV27,CASTPGGTLGEAFF,TGTGCCAGCACCCCGGGAGGGACCCTGGGGGAAGCTTTCTTT
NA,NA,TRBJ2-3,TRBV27,CASSLTGTLSTDTQYF,TGTGCCAGCAGCCTGACAGGGACTCTTAGCACAGATACGCAGTATTTT
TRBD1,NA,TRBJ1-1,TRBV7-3,CASSPSGQGNTEAFF,TGTGCCAGCAGCCCCTCCGGACAGGGAAACACTGAAGCTTTCTTT
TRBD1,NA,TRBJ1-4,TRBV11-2,CASSLDRALTGGNEKLFF,TGTGCCAGCAGCTTAGATCGGGCCTTGACAGGGGGTAATGAAAAACTGTTTTTT
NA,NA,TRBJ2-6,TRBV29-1,CSVELRRTDLGGANVLTF,TGCAGCGTTGAACTTCGCCGGACTGACTTAGGTGGGGCCAACGTCCTGACTTTC
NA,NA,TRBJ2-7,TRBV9,CASSVGWEKFNEQYF,TGTGCCAGCAGCGTAGGGTGGGAGAAGTTCAACGAGCAGTACTTC
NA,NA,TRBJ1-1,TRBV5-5,CASSLTVGGMNTEAFF,TGTGCCAGCAGCTTGACCGTCGGGGGTATGAACACTGAAGCTTTCTTT
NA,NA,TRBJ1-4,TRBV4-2,CASSQDQTGNNEKLFF,TGTGCCAGCAGCCAAGATCAAACAGGGAATAATGAAAAACTGTTTTTT
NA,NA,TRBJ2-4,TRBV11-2,CASSLDQEGFRNIQYF,TGTGCCAGCAGCTTAGATCAGGAGGGTTTTCGAAACATTCAGTACTTC
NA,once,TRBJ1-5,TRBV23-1,CASSQKDQGIQPQHF,TGCGCCAGCAGTCAAAAGGATCAGGGGATTCAGCCCCAGCATTTT
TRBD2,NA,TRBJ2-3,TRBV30,CAWSREAGGTDTQYF,TGTGCCTGGAGTAGAGAAGCGGGGGGCACAGATACGCAGTATTTT
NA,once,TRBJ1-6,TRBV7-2,CASSLGQAGNSPLHF,TGTGCCAGCAGCTTAGGACAGGCTGGAAATTCACCCCTCCACTTT
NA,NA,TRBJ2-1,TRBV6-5,CATRDITFNEQFF,TGTGCCACAAGGGACATAACTTTCAATGAGCAGTTCTTC
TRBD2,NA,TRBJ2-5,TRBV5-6,CASSLAGLGETQYF,TGTGCCAGCAGCTTGGCGGGACTAGGGGAGACCCAGTACTTC
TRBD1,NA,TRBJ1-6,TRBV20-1,CSATDGTGVGSPLHF,TGCAGTGCTACTGATGGGACAGGGGTTGGTTCACCCCTCCACTTT
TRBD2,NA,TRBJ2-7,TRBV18,CASSPPGMGGTYEQYF,TGTGCCAGCTCACCACCTGGAATGGGGGGGACCTACGAGCAGTACTTC
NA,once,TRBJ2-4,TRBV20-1,CSAREGRSEYF,TGCAGTGCTAGAGAGGGCAGGTCAGAGTACTTC
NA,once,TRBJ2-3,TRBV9,CASSVMSSTDTQYF,TGTGCCAGCAGCGTAATGTCTAGCACAGATACGCAGTATTTT
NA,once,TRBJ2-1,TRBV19,CASSIQGSSYNEQFF,TGTGCCAGTAGTATTCAAGGGAGCTCCTACAATGAGCAGTTCTTC
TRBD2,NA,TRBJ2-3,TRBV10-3,CAITRGGGEDTQYF,TGTGCCATCACTCGCGGCGGGGGGGAAGATACGCAGTATTTT
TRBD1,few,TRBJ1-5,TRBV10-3,CAISEGTVSNQPQHF,TGTGCCATCAGTGAGGGGACAGTTAGCAATCAGCCCCAGCATTTT
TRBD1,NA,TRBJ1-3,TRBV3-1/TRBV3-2,CASSKDRGSGNTIYF,TGTGCCAGCAGCAAGGACAGGGGCTCTGGAAACACCATATATTTT
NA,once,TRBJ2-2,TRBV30,CAWSGLGGTGELFF,TGTGCCTGGAGTGGACTGGGGGGCACCGGGGAGCTGTTTTTT
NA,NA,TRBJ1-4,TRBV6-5,CASSYKRGIDEKLFF,TGTGCCAGCAGTTACAAGCGGGGCATTGATGAAAAACTGTTTTTT
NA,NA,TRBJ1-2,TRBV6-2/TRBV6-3,CASSYSTQGYGYTF,TGTGCCAGCAGTTACTCGACCCAGGGCTATGGCTACACCTTC
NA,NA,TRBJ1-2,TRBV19,CASSHDSTPGYGYTF,TGTGCCAGTAGCCACGACAGTACCCCTGGGTATGGCTACACCTTC
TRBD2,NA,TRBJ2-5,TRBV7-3,CASSLTGGEEETQYF,TGTGCCAGCAGCTTAACCGGGGGGGAGGAAGAGACCCAGTACTTC
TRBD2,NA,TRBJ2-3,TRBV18,CASSPPGPGGRIADTQYF,TGTGCCAGCTCACCACCGGGGCCGGGCGGGAGGATCGCAGATACGCAGTATTTT
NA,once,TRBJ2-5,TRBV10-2,CASSWSGETQYF,TGCGCCAGCAGTTGGAGTGGAGAGACCCAGTACTTC
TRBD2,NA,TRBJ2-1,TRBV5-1,CASSPFLVAGEINNEQFF,TGCGCCAGCAGCCCCTTCTTAGTAGCGGGAGAGATTAACAATGAGCAGTTCTTC
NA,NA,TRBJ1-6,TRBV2,CASPKDRQNSPLHF,TGTGCCAGTCCAAAGGACAGACAAAATTCACCCCTCCACTTT
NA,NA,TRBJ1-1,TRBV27,CASRPDRQNTEAFF,TGTGCCAGCAGGCCGGACAGACAGAACACTGAAGCTTTCTTT
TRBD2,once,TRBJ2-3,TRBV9,CASSRTSGTDTQYF,TGTGCCAGCAGCAGGACTAGCGGCACAGATACGCAGTATTTT
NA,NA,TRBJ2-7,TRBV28,CASSPSSYEQYF,TGTGCCAGCAGTCCTAGCTCCTACGAGCAGTACTTC
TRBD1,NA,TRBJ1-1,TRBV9,CASSSRQGLVAFF,TGTGCCAGCAGCTCCAGACAGGGTTTGGTAGCTTTCTTT
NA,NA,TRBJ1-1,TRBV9,CASGREPLTTEAFF,TGTGCCAGCGGCCGGGAACCCCTCACCACTGAAGCTTTCTTT
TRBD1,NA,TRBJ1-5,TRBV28,CASSLRDRSYQPQHF,TGTGCCAGCAGCCTCCGGGACAGGAGCTATCAGCCCCAGCATTTT
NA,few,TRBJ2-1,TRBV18,CASSPTGHPTLYNEQFF,TGTGCCAGCTCACCAACTGGGCATCCAACCTTGTACAATGAGCAGTTCTTC
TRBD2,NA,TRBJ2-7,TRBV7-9,CASRHTGGLRGEQYF,TGTGCCTCAAGGCACACGGGAGGTCTACGGGGGGAGCAGTACTTC
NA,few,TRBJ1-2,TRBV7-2,CASSLGSGYGYTF,TGTGCCAGCAGCTTAGGGAGCGGCTATGGCTACACCTTC
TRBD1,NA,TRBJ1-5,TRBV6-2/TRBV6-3,CASSRAGTGANQPQHF,TGTGCCAGCAGTCGGGCCGGGACAGGGGCCAATCAGCCCCAGCATTTT